These 13 T cell receptor beta chains share one sample of origin, sequenced in a study of blood T cell repertoires in COVID-19. The repertoire was sequenced with immunoSEQ multiplex PCR; TCRdb's copy has only in-frame clones and lacks some. The sample carries about 110,000 clones, 88% recorded once. The source material was peripheral blood. These TCRs come from a human donor in a cohort sampled during active COVID-19.

The genes are TRBV19 and TRBJ2-1; a possible D gene is TRBD2 (6 bases). CDR3 length equals 12 residues. The V gene lost 6 bases and the J gene lost 4 bases, with 7 bases spanning the gap. Germline V gives CDR1 LNHDA, CDR2 SQIVND (reference sequence). CDR3 nucleotide sequence: TGTGCCAGTAGCGGGACTTACAATGAGCAGTTCTTC. This sequence encodes CASSGTYNEQFF.

The chain uses TRBV27 and TRBJ1-2; D gene ambiguous. Deletions cut 0 bases from V and 4 bases from J, with 15 bases between. This CDR3 comprises 16 residues. Germline-derived CDR1 and CDR2 are MNHEY and SMNVEV (reference sequence). CDR3 DNA sequence: TGTGCCAGCAGTTTATCGGTCCTCAAGGAGGGCTATGGCTACACCTTC. Translating gives CASSLSVLKEGYGYTF.

The chain links TRBV4-1 to TRBJ1-5; D not certain. This CDR3 has 17 amino acids. Germline CDR1 and CDR2: MGHRA and YSYEKL. The V and J ends lost 0 bases and 0 bases respectively, with 12 bases between them. CDR3 amino acids: CASSQDSARNSNQPQHF. The CDR3 DNA follows: TGCGCCAGCAGCCAAGATAGTGCGAGGAATAGCAATCAGCCCCAGCATTTT.

The V gene is TRBV11-3, the J gene TRBJ2-1; 8 bases are a match to TRBD2. V was clipped by 3 bases and J by 8 bases; unmatched bases: 9. Looked up from germline, CDR1 is SGHNT and CDR2 is YENEEA. This CDR3 contains 15 residues. In nucleotides, the CDR3 is TGTGCCAGCAGCTTTGGCGGGAGGAGAATAGATGAGCAGTTCTTC. Amino acid sequence: CASSFGGRRIDEQFF.

The rearrangement joins TRBV7-9 to TRBJ1-1; a possible D gene is TRBD1 (5 bases). The CDR3 is 14 amino acids. CDR1 and CDR2 (germline): SEHNR, FQNEAQ (reference sequence). V lost 5 bases and J lost 3, with 13 bases in between. This chain's CDR3 is CASSPWTQDTEAFF. The CDR3 region has the DNA TGTGCCAGCAGCCCCTGGACACAGGACACTGAAGCTTTCTTT. The whole variable domain, filled in from reference TRBV7-9 and TRBJ1-1, reads DTGVSQNPRHKITKRGQNVTFRCDPISEHNRLYWYRQTLGQGPEFLTYFQNEAQLEKSRLLSDRFSAERPKGSFSTLEIQRTEQGDSAMYLCASSPWTQDTEAFFGQGTRLTVV.

This clone was seen a single time. The J gene is TRBJ1-1, the V gene TRBV19, with 8 positions matching TRBD1. The V gene end was trimmed by 3 bases and the J gene end by 0 bases; junction bases not matched to a gene: 6. The V gene's germline CDR1 is LNHDA and CDR2 SQIVND (reference sequence). The CDR3 contains 16 residues. The CDR3 region is CASSMRAGGLNTEAFF. CDR3 nucleotide sequence: TGTGCCAGTAGTATGAGGGCAGGGGGCCTGAACACTGAAGCTTTCTTT.

The chain uses TRBV6-5 and TRBJ1-2; 9 bases line up with TRBD1. CDR1 and CDR2 from the germline V gene are MNHEY and SVGAGI. This CDR3 has 14 residues. The V and J ends lost 6 bases and 4 bases, in that order; junction bases with no gene match: 6. CDR3 sequence: CASRGQGQSYGYTF. CDR3 coding DNA: TGTGCCAGCAGGGGACAGGGACAATCCTATGGCTACACCTTC.

V and J are TRBV7-3 and TRBJ1-2, with D possibly TRBD1 on 5 matching bases. The CDR3 runs to 12 residues. Trimming took 3 bases from V and 4 from J, leaving 6 bases between them. Germline CDR1 is SGHTA and CDR2 is FQGTGA. The CDR3 DNA follows: TGTGCCAGCAGCTTCGGGGGCTATGGCTACACCTTC. This codes for CASSFGGYGYTF.

The gene calls are TRBV18 and TRBJ1-1, with D unresolved. Germline CDR1 is KGHSH and CDR2 is LQKENI. The CDR3 has 15 residues. The V end was cut by 4 bases, the J end by 1 base, with 13 bases between. The CDR3 DNA reads as TGTGCCAGCTCACAACATCCTCGAGGGAACACTGAAGCTTTCTTT. Encoded protein: CASSQHPRGNTEAFF.

Only one count was recorded for this clone. The rearrangement links TRBV7-3 to TRBJ2-7; TRBD1 might be the D (6 bases). Trimming removed 1 base from V and 6 bases from J, with 7 bases in between. The germline V gene has CDR1 SGHTA and CDR2 FQGTGA. CDR3 length: 12 amino acids. The CDR3 DNA follows: TGTGCCAGCAGCTTAATAGGGGGCGAGCAGTACTTC. Residues: CASSLIGGEQYF.

This chain uses TRBV6-5 with TRBJ2-4; perhaps TRBD1 as D (6 bases). The V end lost 5 bases, the J end lost 7 bases, and 12 bases lay between the germline ends. The CDR3 covers 13 residues. Germline loops: CDR1 MNHEY, CDR2 SVGAGI. The CDR3 DNA sequence: TGTGCCAGCAGTACCCAGGGGAACAACATTCAGTACTTC. Its protein product is CASSTQGNNIQYF.

The gene calls are TRBV6-5 and TRBJ1-6; D is perhaps TRBD1 (5 bases). Germline CDR1 MNHEY, CDR2 SVGAGI. V gave up 10 bases and J gave up 6 bases, with 13 bases separating them. The CDR3 runs 13 residues. The CDR3 nucleotides are TGTGCCACGAGGGACTTTGGTAATTCACCCCTCCACTTT. This codes for CATRDFGNSPLHF.

This clone was counted a single time. J is TRBJ2-5 and V is TRBV11-2, with D maybe TRBD2 (6 bases). Trimming cost V 5 bases and J 0 bases, with 10 bases left between them. Germline V gene lookup returns CDR1 SGHAT and CDR2 FQNNGV. The length of the CDR3 is 14 residues. For the CDR3, the DNA is TGTGCCAGCAGCCAACTAGCCAACCAAGAGACCCAGTACTTC. Its protein product is CASSQLANQETQYF.